The sequence of this TCR beta chain was determined in a study of cytomegalovirus exposure and HLA in healthy donors. 13 Jbeta primers and 60 Vbeta primers were used for the PCR. In the source study's methods: As a later analysis found, there were 80 million or so unique TCR beta chains, of which roughly 11 million were shared. The protocol was immunoSEQ multiplex PCR, while the TCRdb copy is restricted to in-frame clones and leaves out a portion. V and J calls and clone size are as listed in that table; D and trimming were resolved from the DNA. Its listing shows tens of thousands of clones. The CDR3 contains 15 residues. Trimming removed 4 bases from V and 0 bases from J; junction bases left unmatched: 6. Germline loops: CDR1 MDHEN, CDR2 SYDVKM. Points from the study as a whole: Across donors, presence/absence analyses took sequencing depth to be roughly uniform. Cytomegalovirus association was assigned to approximately 160 TCR beta chains. It was reported that TCR beta sequences correctly inferred the HLA-A and HLA-B alleles for most subjects.

To note about this clone: No antigen is known for it.

This TCR was sampled from a woman between 35 and 50 years old in good health and CMV-seropositive. The chain is built from TRBV28 and TRBJ2-7, with 7 bases matching TRBD2. Sequenced: PBMCs. In DNA, the CDR3 is TGTGCCAGCAGTTCTTTAGCGGGCAGCTCCTACGAGCAGTACTTC. Translated, it gives CASSSLAGSSYEQYF.